These 25 T cell receptor beta chains came from one sample sequenced in a study of identifying expanded T cells in peripheral blood. Libraries were prepared by immunoSEQ multiplex PCR; TCRdb keeps only in-frame clonotypes and omits some of them. The sample contains around 85,000 clones, more than 75% of which appear only once. The source material was blood. The receptors here all came from a person between 18 and 75 years old in good health.

This sequence joins TRBV30 and TRBJ2-7; 7 bases line up with TRBD2. The CDR3 has 14 residues. Germline V gives CDR1 GTSNPN, CDR2 SVGIG (reference sequence). J gave up 1 base and V 2 bases, and 5 bases lay outside the gene matches. The CDR3 protein is CAWSPTGGSYEQYF. CDR3 sequence (DNA): TGTGCCTGGAGTCCTACGGGGGGTTCCTACGAGCAGTACTTC.

The genes are TRBV11-2 and TRBJ1-5; D uncertain. This CDR3 contains 13 residues. Germline V CDR1 and CDR2: SGHAT, FQNNGV. V shed 0 bases and J shed 4 bases, with 4 bases lying between them. The CDR3 DNA sequence: TGTGCCAGCAGCTTAGAGACGAATCAGCCCCAGCATTTT. It yields the protein CASSLETNQPQHF. The full variable domain, its missing parts supplied by reference TRBV11-2 and TRBJ1-5, is EAGVAQSPRYKIIEKRQSVAFWCNPISGHATLYWYQQILGQGPKLLIQFQNNGVVDDSQLPKDRFSAERLKGVDSTLKIQPAKLEDSAVYLCASSLETNQPQHFGDGTRLSIL.

Points on this clone: Other DNA variants within this sample encode the same CDR3. This chain connects TRBV18 to TRBJ1-2; TRBD1 matches 7 bases. The CDR3 consists of 14 residues. Trimming removed 3 bases from V and 4 bases from J; junction bases left unmatched: 5. Germline CDR1 KGHSH, CDR2 LQKENI. CDR3 residues: CASSPGQEAYGYTF. DNA of the CDR3: TGTGCCAGCTCACCTGGACAGGAAGCCTATGGCTACACCTTC.

The chain combines TRBV27 with TRBJ2-2; D is undetermined. Deletions cut 0 bases from V and 3 bases from J, with 2 bases between. The CDR3 sequence is 13 residues long. Germline V gene lookup returns CDR1 MNHEY and CDR2 SMNVEV (reference sequence). The DNA of the CDR3 is TGTGCCAGCAGTTTATCATACACCGGGGAGCTGTTTTTT. Its protein product is CASSLSYTGELFF.

The CDR3 spells CASSPSAGGPYEQYF. DNA for the CDR3: TGTGCCAGCAGTCCCAGTGCCGGGGGCCCTTACGAGCAGTACTTC. This chain joins TRBV27 and TRBJ2-7; tentatively, D is TRBD1 or TRBD2 (6 bases each). There are 15 residues in the CDR3. With 5 bases removed from V and 4 bases from J, the gap between germline ends came to 18 bases. CDR1 MNHEY and CDR2 SMNVEV come from the germline V gene (reference sequence).

This chain links TRBV4-1 with TRBJ2-1; D may match TRBD1 or TRBD2 (5 bases each). Germline V lookup: CDR1 MGHRA, CDR2 YSYEKL. Trimming cost V 2 bases and J 0 bases, with 14 bases left between them. CDR3 length: 17 amino acids. The CDR3 is CASSQYRDRSSYNEQFF. DNA for the CDR3: TGCGCCAGCAGCCAATACCGGGACCGCAGCTCCTACAATGAGCAGTTCTTC.

This clone was detected once. V is TRBV4-3 and J is TRBJ2-1, with D tentatively TRBD1 (5 bases). The V end was cut by 2 bases, the J end by 8 bases, with 16 bases between. The CDR3 is made up of 15 amino acids. Germline CDR1 and CDR2: LGHNA and YSLEER. The CDR3 region has the DNA TGCGCCAGCAGCCAAAATTCGGACAAGAAGGATGAGCAGTTCTTC. It translates to CASSQNSDKKDEQFF.

The rearrangement joins TRBV18 to TRBJ1-1; unclear D gene. The germline V gene has CDR1 KGHSH and CDR2 LQKENI. This CDR3 region has 16 residues. Trimming pared 3 bases from V and 6 bases from J, leaving 20 bases between. CDR3 region: CASSPSWGAFNPEAFF. CDR3 DNA: TGTGCCAGCTCACCCAGTTGGGGAGCCTTCAACCCTGAAGCTTTCTTT.

This clone appeared a few times. Here the CDR3 DNA reads TGTGCCAGCTCACCGACAGGGGATAATGAAAAACTGTTTTTT. Translation: CASSPTGDNEKLFF. The genes are TRBV18 and TRBJ1-4; the match to TRBD1 covers 8 bases. V was pared by 3 bases and J by 4 bases, with 1 base of the junction left unmatched. The CDR3 extends over 14 amino acids. The V gene's germline CDR1 is KGHSH and CDR2 LQKENI.

The chain is built from TRBV30 and TRBJ1-6; D is unclear. This CDR3 has 15 amino acids. CDR1 is GTSNPN and CDR2 is SVGIG in the germline V gene (reference sequence). Trimming took 0 bases from V and 0 from J, leaving 6 bases between them. CDR3 sequence reads: CAWSVPDSYNSPLHF. CDR3 sequence (DNA): TGTGCCTGGAGTGTACCCGACTCCTATAATTCACCCCTCCACTTT.

The chain carries TRBV11-2 and TRBJ1-5; TRBD1 might be the D (6 bases). CDR1 SGHAT and CDR2 FQNNGV come from the germline V gene. The CDR3 spans 15 residues. Trimming cost V 6 bases and J 2 bases, with 14 bases left between them. CDR3: CASSPQGVGNQPQHF. The CDR3 DNA reads as TGTGCCAGCAGTCCACAGGGCGTCGGCAATCAGCCCCAGCATTTT.

The rearrangement uses TRBV9 and TRBJ2-1; TRBD1 matches 8 bases. Germline CDR1 and CDR2: SGDLS and YYNGEE. The CDR3 is made up of 15 amino acids. Trimming removed 3 bases from V and 4 bases from J; junction bases left unmatched: 6. The CDR3 spells CASSGQGTEYNEQFF. Written as DNA, the CDR3 is TGTGCCAGCAGCGGACAGGGGACTGAATACAATGAGCAGTTCTTC.

This chain joins TRBV4-1 and TRBJ2-5, with TRBD2 matching 7 bases. The CDR3 consists of 15 residues. With 3 bases clipped from V and 1 base from J, the junction kept 5 bases outside the gene matches. Germline V gene lookup returns CDR1 MGHRA and CDR2 YSYEKL. The DNA for the CDR3 is TGCGCCAGCAGCCAGGGCCGGGGGGTCCAAGAGACCCAGTACTTC. This encodes CASSQGRGVQETQYF.

The CDR3 loop is CASSFLGQGAEGYTF. The CDR3 DNA follows: TGTGCCAGCAGTTTTCTCGGACAGGGGGCGGAAGGCTACACCTTC. The chain links TRBV27 to TRBJ1-2; 11 nucleotides line up with TRBD1. Trimming at V came to 3 bases and at J to 8 bases, leaving 8 bases not matched to a gene. The CDR3 totals 15 residues. CDR1 MNHEY and CDR2 SMNVEV come from the germline V gene (reference sequence).

The chain recombines TRBV5-4 with TRBJ1-2; tentatively, D is TRBD1 (5 bases). Per germline, CDR1 SGHNT and CDR2 YYREEE (reference sequence). CDR3 length: 14 residues. V lost 4 bases and J 4 bases, leaving 14 bases between the germline ends. The CDR3 here is CASSPGRNFYGYTF. The CDR3 region has the DNA TGTGCCAGCAGCCCGGGACGGAATTTCTATGGCTACACCTTC.

Only one count was recorded for this clone. The CDR3 bases are TGTGCCAGCAGCCCCTCCGGTAGATATGGCTACACCTTC. Translation: CASSPSGRYGYTF. The chain joins TRBV11-2 to TRBJ1-2, with unresolved D. CDR3 length: 13 amino acids. Trimming stripped 5 bases from V and 5 bases from J, with 12 bases between. CDR1 and CDR2 (germline): SGHAT, FQNNGV.

The rearrangement joins TRBV19 to TRBJ1-5, with a weak D call TRBD1 (5 bases). CDR1 and CDR2 (germline): LNHDA, SQIVND (reference sequence). The CDR3 runs 13 residues. Between the trimmed V and J ends, which lost 9 bases and 3 bases, there was a span of 12 bases. The CDR3 DNA sequence: TGTGCCAGCCGTTGGGGGAACAATCAGCCCCAGCATTTT. It yields the protein CASRWGNNQPQHF.

This clone was counted a single time. The genes are TRBV7-8 and TRBJ2-1, with D possibly TRBD1 on 7 matching bases. Trimming pared 0 bases from V and 12 bases from J, leaving 24 bases between. In germline, CDR1 is SGHVS, CDR2 FQNEAQ. The CDR3 is 17 residues long. In DNA, the CDR3 is TGTGCCAGCAGCTTAGCGGCGGGACAGTTACATTGGGAGGCGCAGTTCTTC. It is translated as CASSLAAGQLHWEAQFF.

The chain links TRBV19 to TRBJ1-1; D ambiguous. V lost 0 bases, J lost 1 base, and 6 bases lay in between. Per germline, CDR1 LNHDA and CDR2 SQIVND (reference sequence). This CDR3 contains 14 residues. CDR3 DNA: TGTGCCAGTAGTATAGATGTGGGGAACACTGAAGCTTTCTTT. Translated: CASSIDVGNTEAFF.

The chain uses TRBV9 and TRBJ1-4, with a weak D call TRBD1 (6 bases). The CDR3 length is 15 residues. Trimming cost V 6 bases and J 1 base, with 13 bases left between them. Germline CDR1 reads SGDLS; CDR2 reads YYNGEE. The CDR3, as DNA: TGTGCCAGCACCCAAACAGGGTTAACTAATGAAAAACTGTTTTTT. Translation: CASTQTGLTNEKLFF. The entire variable domain, with the rest obtained from reference TRBV9 and TRBJ1-4, is as follows: DSGVTQTPKHLITATGQRVTLRCSPRSGDLSVYWYQQSLDQGLQFLIQYYNGEERAKGNILERFSAQQFPDLHSELNLSSLELGDSALYFCASTQTGLTNEKLFFGSGTQLSVL.

J is TRBJ2-1 and V is TRBV13, with TRBD2 as a possible D gene (6 bases). Germline V gene lookup returns CDR1 PRHDT and CDR2 FYEKMQ (reference sequence). The germline V and J ends were trimmed by 3 bases and 7 bases, with 16 bases remaining between them. The CDR3 has 15 amino acids. The chain's CDR3 is CASSFGRGLENEQFF. CDR3 nucleotides: TGTGCCAGCAGCTTTGGGCGGGGATTAGAGAATGAGCAGTTCTTC.

This clone has just one count. The rearrangement links TRBV6-5 to TRBJ1-2; unclear D gene. V was shortened by 0 bases and J by 4 bases, with 9 bases between the two germline ends. This CDR3 has 14 amino acids. CDR1 MNHEY and CDR2 SVGAGI come from the germline V gene. This chain's CDR3 is CASSYSNPLYGYTF. CDR3 bases: TGTGCCAGCAGTTACTCGAATCCCCTCTATGGCTACACCTTC.

The J gene is TRBJ2-7, the V gene TRBV6-5; D gene uncertain. V lost 2 bases to trimming and J lost 1 base, with 12 bases between them. CDR1 is MNHEY, CDR2 SVGAGI, per germline. This CDR3 contains 15 residues. In DNA form, the CDR3 reads TGTGCCAGCAGTTACAACAGCTTCGGGTCCTACGAGCAGTACTTC. Translating gives CASSYNSFGSYEQYF.

The gene calls are TRBV27 and TRBJ2-7; D gene ambiguous. CDR1 and CDR2 (germline): MNHEY, SMNVEV (reference sequence). This CDR3 comprises 14 residues. V dropped 2 bases and J dropped 5 bases, with 13 bases sitting between them. The DNA for the CDR3 is TGTGCCAGCAGTTTAGGGTCCGCCGGAAACGAGCAGTACTTC. Its translation is CASSLGSAGNEQYF.

The rearrangement uses TRBV5-8 and TRBJ1-5; 8 positions match TRBD1. V was pared by 4 bases and J by 0 bases, with 3 bases of the junction left unmatched. This CDR3 has 15 amino acids. Germline loops: CDR1 SGHTS, CDR2 YDEGEE. The CDR3 sequence: CASSLGQVSNQPQHF. In DNA form, the CDR3 reads TGTGCCAGCAGCCTGGGACAGGTTAGCAATCAGCCCCAGCATTTT.